This T cell receptor (beta chain) derives from a study of radiotherapy plus CTLA-4 blockade in lung cancer. About the research overall: Disease control was achieved by around 32% of patients, and objective responses by about 17%. Whole-study findings and limits: The authors reported that early blood T cell clone dynamics, with interferon-beta, best predicted response. Radiotherapy with ipilimumab was followed by blood expansion of tumor-derived clones.

The V gene end was trimmed by 5 bases and the J gene end by 7 bases; junction bases not matched to a gene: 2. The CDR3 extends over 14 amino acids. Germline values: CDR1 MRHNA, CDR2 SNTAGT. Points on this clone: Its target is not known.

The study gave focal radiation plus ipilimumab CTLA-4 blockade to patients with chemo-refractory metastatic non-small-cell lung cancer. The method was immunoSEQ multiplex PCR; TCRdb's version includes in-frame clones alone and lacks a portion of them. The table records approximately 50,000 clones, 70% to 90% of them present only once. Material: peripheral blood, obtained from a patient treated with radiotherapy plus ipilimumab. This chain uses TRBV6-4 with TRBJ1-6, with 10 positions matching TRBD1. This receptor was taken from a human donor with non-small cell lung cancer that progressed on radiotherapy plus ipilimumab. Some clones in this sample may be carry-over from other donors' samples. CDR3 sequence (DNA): TGTGCCAGCAGTTCGACAGGGGGCAATTCACCCCTCCACTTT. This codes for CASSSTGGNSPLHF.